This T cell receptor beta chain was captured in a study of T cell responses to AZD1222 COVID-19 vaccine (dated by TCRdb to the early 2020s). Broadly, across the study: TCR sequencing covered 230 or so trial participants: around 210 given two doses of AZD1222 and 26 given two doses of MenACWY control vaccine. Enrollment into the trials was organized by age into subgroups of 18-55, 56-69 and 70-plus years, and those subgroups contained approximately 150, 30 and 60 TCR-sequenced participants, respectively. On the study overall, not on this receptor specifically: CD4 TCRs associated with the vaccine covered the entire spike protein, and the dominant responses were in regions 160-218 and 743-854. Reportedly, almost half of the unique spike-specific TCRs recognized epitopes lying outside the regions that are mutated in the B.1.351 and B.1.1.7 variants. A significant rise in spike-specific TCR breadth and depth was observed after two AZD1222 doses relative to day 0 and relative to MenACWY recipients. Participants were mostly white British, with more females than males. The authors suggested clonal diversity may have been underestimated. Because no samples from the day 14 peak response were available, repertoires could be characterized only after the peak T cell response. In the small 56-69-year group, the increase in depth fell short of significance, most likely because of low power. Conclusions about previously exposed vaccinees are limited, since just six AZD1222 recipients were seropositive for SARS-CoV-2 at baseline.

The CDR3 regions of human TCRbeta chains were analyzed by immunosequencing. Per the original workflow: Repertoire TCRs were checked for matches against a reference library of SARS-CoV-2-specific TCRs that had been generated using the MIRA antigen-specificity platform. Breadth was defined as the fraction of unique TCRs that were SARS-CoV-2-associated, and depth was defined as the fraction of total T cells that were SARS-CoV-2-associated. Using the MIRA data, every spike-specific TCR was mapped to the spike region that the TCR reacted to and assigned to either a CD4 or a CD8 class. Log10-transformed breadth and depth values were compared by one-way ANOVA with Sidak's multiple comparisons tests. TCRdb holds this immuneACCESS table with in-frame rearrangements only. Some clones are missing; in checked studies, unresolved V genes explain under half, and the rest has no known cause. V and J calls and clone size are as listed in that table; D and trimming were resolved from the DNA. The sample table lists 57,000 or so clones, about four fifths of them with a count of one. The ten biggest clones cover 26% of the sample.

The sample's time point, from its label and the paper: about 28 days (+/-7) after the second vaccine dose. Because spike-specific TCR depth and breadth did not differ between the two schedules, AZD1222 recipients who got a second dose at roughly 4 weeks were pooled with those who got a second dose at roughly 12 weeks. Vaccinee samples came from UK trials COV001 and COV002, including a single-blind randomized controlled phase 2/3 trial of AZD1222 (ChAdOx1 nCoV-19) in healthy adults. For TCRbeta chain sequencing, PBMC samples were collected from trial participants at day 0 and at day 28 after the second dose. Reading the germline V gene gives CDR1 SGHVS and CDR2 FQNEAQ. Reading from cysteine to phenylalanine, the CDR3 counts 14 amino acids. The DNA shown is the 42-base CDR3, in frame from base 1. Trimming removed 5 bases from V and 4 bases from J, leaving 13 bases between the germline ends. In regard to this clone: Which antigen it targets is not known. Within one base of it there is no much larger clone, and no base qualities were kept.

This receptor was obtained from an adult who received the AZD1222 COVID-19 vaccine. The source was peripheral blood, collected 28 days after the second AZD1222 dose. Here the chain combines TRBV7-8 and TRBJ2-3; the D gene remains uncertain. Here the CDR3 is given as CASSPTRSADTQYF. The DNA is TGTGCCAGCAGCCCGACCCGGAGCGCAGATACGCAGTATTTT.